The present entry profiles one T cell receptor beta chain with its context. Its antigen is not identified. This record comes from a study of graft-versus-host responses after intestinal transplantation. Study overall: Each transplant was multivisceral, liver-intestinal, or isolated intestinal. For two to three years after anti-thymocyte globulin induction, all recipients took tacrolimus and steroids. Notes on the study in general: Detected in recipient marrow were GvH clones, some of which were first observed in ileum or blood. High graft-versus-host to host-versus-graft clonal ratios were seen in allografts of patients with graft-donor T cell macrochimerism.

Profiled with immunoSEQ multiplex PCR; TCRdb holds only in-frame clones, not every one. This sample has about 100,000 clones; 91% occur once, and the top ten carry under 0.2%. Looked up from germline, CDR1 is SEHNR and CDR2 is FQNEAQ (reference sequence). V was shortened by 5 bases and J by 1 base, with 20 bases between the two germline ends. This CDR3 has 17 amino acids. The sequence was obtained from a human donor who was the organ donor for an intestinal transplant. The chain uses TRBV7-9 and TRBJ1-1; the D gene is possibly TRBD1 (5 bases). This material consisted of unstimulated CD4+ T cells sorted from spleen or lymph node cells, taken before transplant. CDR3 sequence reads: CASSHSGLGLRNTEAFF. Here the CDR3 DNA reads TGTGCCAGCAGCCACAGCGGGTTGGGGCTGCGGAACACTGAAGCTTTCTTT.